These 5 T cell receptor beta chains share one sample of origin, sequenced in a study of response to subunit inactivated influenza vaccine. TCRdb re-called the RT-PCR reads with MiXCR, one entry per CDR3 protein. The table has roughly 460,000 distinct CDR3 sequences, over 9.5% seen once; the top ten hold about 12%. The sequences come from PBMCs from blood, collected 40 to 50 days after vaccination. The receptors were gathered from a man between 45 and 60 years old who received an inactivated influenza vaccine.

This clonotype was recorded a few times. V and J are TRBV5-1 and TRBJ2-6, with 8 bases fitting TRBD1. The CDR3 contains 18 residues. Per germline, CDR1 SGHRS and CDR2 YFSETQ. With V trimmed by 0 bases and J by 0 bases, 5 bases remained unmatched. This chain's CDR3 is CASSLVGQGISGANVLTF. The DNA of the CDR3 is TGCGCCAGCAGCTTGGTCGGACAGGGAATCTCTGGGGCCAACGTCCTGACTTTC. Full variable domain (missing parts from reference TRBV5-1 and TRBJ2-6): KAGVTQTPRYLIKTRGQQVTLSCSPISGHRSVSWYQQTPGQGLQFLFEYFSETQRNKGNFPGRFSGRQFSNSRSEMNVSTLELGDSALYLCASSLVGQGISGANVLTFGAGSRLTVL.

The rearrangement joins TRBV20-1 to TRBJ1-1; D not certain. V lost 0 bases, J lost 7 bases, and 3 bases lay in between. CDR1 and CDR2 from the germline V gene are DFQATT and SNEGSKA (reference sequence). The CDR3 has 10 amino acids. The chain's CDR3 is CSAREREAFF. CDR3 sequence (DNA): TGCAGTGCTAGAGAGCGTGAAGCTTTCTTT.

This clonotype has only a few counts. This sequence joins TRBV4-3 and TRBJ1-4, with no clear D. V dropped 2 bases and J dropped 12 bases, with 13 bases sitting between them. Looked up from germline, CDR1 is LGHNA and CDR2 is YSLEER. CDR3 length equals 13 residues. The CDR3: CASSQSGGVELFF. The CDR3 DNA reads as TGCGCCAGCAGCCAATCTGGAGGTGTGGAACTGTTTTTT.

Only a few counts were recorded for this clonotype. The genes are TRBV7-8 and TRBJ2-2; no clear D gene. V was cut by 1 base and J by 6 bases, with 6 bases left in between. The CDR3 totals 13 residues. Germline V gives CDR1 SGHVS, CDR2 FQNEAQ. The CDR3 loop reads CASSLGPAGELFF. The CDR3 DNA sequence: TGTGCCAGCAGCTTAGGGCCCGCCGGGGAGCTGTTTTTT.

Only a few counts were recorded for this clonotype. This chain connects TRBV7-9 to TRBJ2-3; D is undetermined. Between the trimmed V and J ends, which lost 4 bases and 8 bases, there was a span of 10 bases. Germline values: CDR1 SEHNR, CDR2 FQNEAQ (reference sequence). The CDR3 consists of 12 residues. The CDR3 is CASSSDPRTQYF. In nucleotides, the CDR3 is TGTGCCAGCAGCTCCGACCCACGTACGCAGTATTTT.